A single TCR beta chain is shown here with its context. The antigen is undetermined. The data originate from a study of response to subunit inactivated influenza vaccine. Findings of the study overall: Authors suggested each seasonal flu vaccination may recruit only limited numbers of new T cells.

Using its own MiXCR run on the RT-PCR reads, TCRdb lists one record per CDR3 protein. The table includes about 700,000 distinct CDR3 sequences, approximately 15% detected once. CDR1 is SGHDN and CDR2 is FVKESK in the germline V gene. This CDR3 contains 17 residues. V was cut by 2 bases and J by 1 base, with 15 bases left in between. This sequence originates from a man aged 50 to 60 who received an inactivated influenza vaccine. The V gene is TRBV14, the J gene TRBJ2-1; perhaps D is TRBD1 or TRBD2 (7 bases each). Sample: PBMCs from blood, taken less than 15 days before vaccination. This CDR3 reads CASSQRQGGVSYNEQFF. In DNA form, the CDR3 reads TGTGCCAGCAGCCAAAGACAGGGAGGGGTGTCCTACAATGAGCAGTTCTTC.